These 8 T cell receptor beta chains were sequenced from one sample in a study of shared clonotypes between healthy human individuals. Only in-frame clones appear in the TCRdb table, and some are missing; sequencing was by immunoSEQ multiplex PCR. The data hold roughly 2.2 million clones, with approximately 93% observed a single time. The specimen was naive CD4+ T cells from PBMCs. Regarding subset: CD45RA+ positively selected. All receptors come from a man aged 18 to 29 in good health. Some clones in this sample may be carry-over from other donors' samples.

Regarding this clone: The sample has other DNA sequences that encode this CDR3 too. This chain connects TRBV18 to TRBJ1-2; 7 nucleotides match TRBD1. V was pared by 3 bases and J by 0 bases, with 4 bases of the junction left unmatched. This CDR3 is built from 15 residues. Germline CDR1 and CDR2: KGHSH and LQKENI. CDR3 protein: CASSPDRVANYGYTF. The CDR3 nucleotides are TGTGCCAGCTCACCTGACAGGGTAGCTAACTATGGCTACACCTTC. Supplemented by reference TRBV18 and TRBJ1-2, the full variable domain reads NAGVMQNPRHLVRRRGQEARLRCSPMKGHSHVYWYRQLPEEGLKFMVYLQKENIIDESGMPKERFSAEFPKEGPSILRIQQVVRGDSAAYFCASSPDRVANYGYTFGSGTRLTVV.

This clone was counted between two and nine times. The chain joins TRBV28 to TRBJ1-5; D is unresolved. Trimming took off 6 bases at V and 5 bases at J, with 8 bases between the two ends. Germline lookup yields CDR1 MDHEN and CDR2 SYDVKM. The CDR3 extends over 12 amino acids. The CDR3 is CASRSMDQPQHF. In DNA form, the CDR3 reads TGTGCCAGCAGATCGATGGATCAGCCCCAGCATTTT. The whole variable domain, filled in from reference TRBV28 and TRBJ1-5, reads DVKVTQSSRYLVKRTGEKVFLECVQDMDHENMFWYRQDPGLGLRLIYFSYDVKMKEKGDIPEGYSVSREKKERFSLILESASTNQTSMYLCASRSMDQPQHFGDGTRLSIL.

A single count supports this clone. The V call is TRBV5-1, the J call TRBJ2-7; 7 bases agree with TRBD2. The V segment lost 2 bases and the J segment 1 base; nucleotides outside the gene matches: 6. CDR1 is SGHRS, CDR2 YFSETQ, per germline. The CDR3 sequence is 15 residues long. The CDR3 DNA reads TGCGCCAGCAGCTTCGTAGGAGCGGGGTCCTACGAGCAGTACTTC. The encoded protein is CASSFVGAGSYEQYF.

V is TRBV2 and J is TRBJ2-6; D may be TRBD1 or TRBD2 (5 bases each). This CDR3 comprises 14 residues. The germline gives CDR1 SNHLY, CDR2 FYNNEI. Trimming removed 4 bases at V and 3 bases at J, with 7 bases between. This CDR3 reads CASSVRGGANVLTF. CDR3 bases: TGTGCCAGCAGTGTGAGGGGTGGGGCCAACGTCCTGACTTTC.

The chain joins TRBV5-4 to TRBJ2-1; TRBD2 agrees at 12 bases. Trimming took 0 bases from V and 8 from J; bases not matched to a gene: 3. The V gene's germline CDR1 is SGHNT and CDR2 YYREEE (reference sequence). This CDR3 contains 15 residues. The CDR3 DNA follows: TGTGCCAGCAGCTTGGCGCTAGCGGGGGGGGATGAGCAGTTCTTC. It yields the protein CASSLALAGGDEQFF. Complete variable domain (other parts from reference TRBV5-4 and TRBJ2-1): ETGVTQSPTHLIKTRGQQVTLRCSSQSGHNTVSWYQQALGQGPQFIFQYYREEENGRGNFPPRFSGLQFPNYSSELNVNALELDDSALYLCASSLALAGGDEQFFGPGTRLTVL.

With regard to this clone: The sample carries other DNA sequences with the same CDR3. CDR3 nucleotide sequence: TGTGCCAGCAGCTTAGGCCAGGGCACTGAAGCTTTCTTT. Its protein is CASSLGQGTEAFF. V and J are TRBV7-9 and TRBJ1-1, with D tentatively TRBD1 (5 bases). Germline CDR1 reads SEHNR; CDR2 reads FQNEAQ (reference sequence). The CDR3 runs to 13 residues. V lost 1 base and J 4 bases, leaving 7 bases between the germline ends.

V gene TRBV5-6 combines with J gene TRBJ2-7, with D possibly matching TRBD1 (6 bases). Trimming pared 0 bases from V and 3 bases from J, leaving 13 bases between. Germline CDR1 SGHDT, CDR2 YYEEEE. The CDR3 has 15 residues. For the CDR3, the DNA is TGTGCCAGCAGCTTGGATTTCGGCAGGGGCTACGAGCAGTACTTC. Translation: CASSLDFGRGYEQYF.

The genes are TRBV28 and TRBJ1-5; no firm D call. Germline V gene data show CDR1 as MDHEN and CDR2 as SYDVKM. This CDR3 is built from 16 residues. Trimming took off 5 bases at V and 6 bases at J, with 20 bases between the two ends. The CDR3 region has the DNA TGTGCCAGCAGTCCGCCGGGATCTATATTGGTTCAGCCCCAGCATTTT. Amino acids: CASSPPGSILVQPQHF.